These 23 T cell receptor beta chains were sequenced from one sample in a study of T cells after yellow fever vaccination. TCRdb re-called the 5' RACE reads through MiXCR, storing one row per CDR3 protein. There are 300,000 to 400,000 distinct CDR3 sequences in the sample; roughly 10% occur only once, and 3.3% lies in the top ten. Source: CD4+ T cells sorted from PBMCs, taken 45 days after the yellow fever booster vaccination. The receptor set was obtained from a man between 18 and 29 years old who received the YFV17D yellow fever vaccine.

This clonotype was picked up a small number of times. CDR3 amino acids: CSAWDPQETQYF. DNA for the CDR3: TGCAGTGCCTGGGACCCACAAGAGACCCAGTACTTC. The V gene is TRBV20-1, the J gene TRBJ2-5; D may be TRBD1 or TRBD2 (5 bases each). Germline V CDR1 and CDR2: DFQATT, SNEGSKA (reference sequence). V was pared by 6 bases and J by 2 bases, with 10 bases between. The CDR3 extends over 12 amino acids.

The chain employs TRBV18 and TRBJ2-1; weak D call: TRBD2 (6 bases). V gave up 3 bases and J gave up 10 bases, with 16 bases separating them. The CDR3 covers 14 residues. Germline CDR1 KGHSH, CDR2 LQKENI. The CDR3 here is CASSPTEGEVEQFF. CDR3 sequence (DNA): TGTGCCAGCTCACCTACGGAAGGGGAGGTCGAGCAGTTCTTC.

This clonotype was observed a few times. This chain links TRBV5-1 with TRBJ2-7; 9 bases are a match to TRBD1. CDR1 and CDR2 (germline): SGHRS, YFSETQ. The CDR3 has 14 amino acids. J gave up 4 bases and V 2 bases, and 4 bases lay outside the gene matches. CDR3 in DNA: TGCGCCAGCAGCTTCCTACAGGGGGCTTACGAGCAGTACTTC. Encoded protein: CASSFLQGAYEQYF.

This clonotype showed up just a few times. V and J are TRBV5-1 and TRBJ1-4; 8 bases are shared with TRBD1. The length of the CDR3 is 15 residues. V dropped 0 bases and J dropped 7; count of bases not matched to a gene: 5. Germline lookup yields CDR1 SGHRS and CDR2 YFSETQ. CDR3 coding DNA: TGCGCCAGCAGCTTGGGGCAGGGGGCCGGTGAAAAACTGTTTTTT. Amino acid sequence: CASSLGQGAGEKLFF. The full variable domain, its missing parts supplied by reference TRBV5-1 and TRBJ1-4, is KAGVTQTPRYLIKTRGQQVTLSCSPISGHRSVSWYQQTPGQGLQFLFEYFSETQRNKGNFPGRFSGRQFSNSRSEMNVSTLELGDSALYLCASSLGQGAGEKLFFGSGTQLSVL.

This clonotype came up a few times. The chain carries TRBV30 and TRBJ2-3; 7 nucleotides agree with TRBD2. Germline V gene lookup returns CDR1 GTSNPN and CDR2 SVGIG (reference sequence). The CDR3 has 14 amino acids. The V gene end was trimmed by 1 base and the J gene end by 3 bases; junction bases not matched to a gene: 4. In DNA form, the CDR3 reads TGTGCCTGGAGTGCTGGGGGGGTTACAGATACGCAGTATTTT. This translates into CAWSAGGVTDTQYF.

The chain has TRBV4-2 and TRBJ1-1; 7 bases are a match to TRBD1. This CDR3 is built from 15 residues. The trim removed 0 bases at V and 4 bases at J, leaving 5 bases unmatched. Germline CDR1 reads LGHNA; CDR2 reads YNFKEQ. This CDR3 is CASSQDDREGTEAFF. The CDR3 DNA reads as TGTGCCAGCAGCCAAGACGACAGGGAGGGCACTGAAGCTTTCTTT.

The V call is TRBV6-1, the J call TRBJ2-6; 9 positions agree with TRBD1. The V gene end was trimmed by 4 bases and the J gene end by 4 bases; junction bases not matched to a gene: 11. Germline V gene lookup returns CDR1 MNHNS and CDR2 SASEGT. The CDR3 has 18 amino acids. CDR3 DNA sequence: TGTGCCAGCAGTGCACGTCCCGGGACAGGGAACGGGGCCAACGTCCTGACTTTC. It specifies CASSARPGTGNGANVLTF.

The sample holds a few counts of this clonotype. In nucleotides, the CDR3 is TGTGCCAGCAGGGACAGGGCAAAAGATACGCAGTATTTT. This codes for CASRDRAKDTQYF. The V gene is TRBV7-2, the J gene TRBJ2-3, with TRBD1 matching over 8 bases. The CDR3 is 13 amino acids. Per germline, CDR1 SGHTA and CDR2 FQGNSA. With 6 bases clipped from V and 5 bases from J, the junction kept 4 bases outside the gene matches.

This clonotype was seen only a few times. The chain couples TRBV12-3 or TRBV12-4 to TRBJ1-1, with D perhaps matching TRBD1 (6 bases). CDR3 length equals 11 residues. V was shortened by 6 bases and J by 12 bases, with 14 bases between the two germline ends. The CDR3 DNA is TGTGCCAGCAGCTATCGCAGGGGTTCTTTCTTT. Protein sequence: CASSYRRGSFF.

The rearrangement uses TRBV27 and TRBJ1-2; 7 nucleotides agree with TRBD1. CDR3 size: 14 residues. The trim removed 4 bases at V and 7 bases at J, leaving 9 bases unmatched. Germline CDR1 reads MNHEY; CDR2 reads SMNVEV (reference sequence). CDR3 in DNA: TGTGCCAGCAGTTCCCGGACAGGCACGCCTGGCTACACCTTC. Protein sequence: CASSSRTGTPGYTF.

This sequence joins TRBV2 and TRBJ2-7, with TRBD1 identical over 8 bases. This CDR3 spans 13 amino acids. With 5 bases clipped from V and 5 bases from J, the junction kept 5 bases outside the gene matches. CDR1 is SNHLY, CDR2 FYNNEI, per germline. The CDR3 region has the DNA TGTGCCAGCAGTCCGGACAGGGACCACGAGCAGTACTTC. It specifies CASSPDRDHEQYF. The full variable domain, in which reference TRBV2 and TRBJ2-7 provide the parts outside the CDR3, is EPEVTQTPSHQVTQMGQEVILRCVPISNHLYFYWYRQILGQKVEFLVSFYNNEISEKSEIFDDQFSVERPDGSNFTLKIRSTKLEDSAMYFCASSPDRDHEQYFGPGTRLTVT.

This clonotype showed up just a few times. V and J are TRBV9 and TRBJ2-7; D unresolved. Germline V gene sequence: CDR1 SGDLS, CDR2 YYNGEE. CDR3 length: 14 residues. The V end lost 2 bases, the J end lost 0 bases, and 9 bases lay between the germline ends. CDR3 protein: CASSVSPDSYEQYF. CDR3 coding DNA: TGTGCCAGCAGCGTCAGTCCGGACTCCTACGAGCAGTACTTC.

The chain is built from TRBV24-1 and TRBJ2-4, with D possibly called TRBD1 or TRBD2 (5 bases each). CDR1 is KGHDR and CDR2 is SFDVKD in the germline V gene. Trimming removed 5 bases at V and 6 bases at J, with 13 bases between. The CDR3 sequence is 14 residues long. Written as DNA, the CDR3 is TGTGCCACCAGTGCCTCGGGGCCGAGAAACATTCAGTACTTC. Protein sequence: CATSASGPRNIQYF.

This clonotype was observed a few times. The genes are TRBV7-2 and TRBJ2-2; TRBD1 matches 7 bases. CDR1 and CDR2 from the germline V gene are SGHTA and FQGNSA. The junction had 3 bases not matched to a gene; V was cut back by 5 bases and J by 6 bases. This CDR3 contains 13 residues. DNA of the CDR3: TGTGCCAGCAGCGGACAGGTCGCCGGGGAGCTGTTTTTT. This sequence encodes CASSGQVAGELFF.

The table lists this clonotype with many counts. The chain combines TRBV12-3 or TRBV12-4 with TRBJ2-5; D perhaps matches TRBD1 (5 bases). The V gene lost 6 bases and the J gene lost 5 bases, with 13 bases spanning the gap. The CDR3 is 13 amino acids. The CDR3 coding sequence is TGTGCCAGCAGAGACAGTCCGGCGGAGACCCAGTACTTC. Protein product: CASRDSPAETQYF.

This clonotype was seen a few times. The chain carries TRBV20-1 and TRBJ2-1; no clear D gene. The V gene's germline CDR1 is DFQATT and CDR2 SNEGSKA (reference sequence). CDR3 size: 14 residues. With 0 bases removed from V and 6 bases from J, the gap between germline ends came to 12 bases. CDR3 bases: TGCAGTGCTAGAGATCTCGGCAGAGGCAATGAGCAGTTCTTC. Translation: CSARDLGRGNEQFF.

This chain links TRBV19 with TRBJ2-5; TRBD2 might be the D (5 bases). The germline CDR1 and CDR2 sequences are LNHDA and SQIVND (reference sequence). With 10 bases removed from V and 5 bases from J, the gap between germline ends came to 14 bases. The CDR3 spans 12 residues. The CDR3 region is CATRDSRETQYF. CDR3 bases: TGTGCCACCCGGGATAGCCGGGAGACCCAGTACTTC. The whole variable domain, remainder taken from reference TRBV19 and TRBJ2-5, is DGGITQSPKYLFRKEGQNVTLSCEQNLNHDAMYWYRQDPGQGLRLIYYSQIVNDFQKGDIAEGYSVSREKKESFPLTVTSAQKNPTAFYLCATRDSRETQYFGPGTRLLVL.

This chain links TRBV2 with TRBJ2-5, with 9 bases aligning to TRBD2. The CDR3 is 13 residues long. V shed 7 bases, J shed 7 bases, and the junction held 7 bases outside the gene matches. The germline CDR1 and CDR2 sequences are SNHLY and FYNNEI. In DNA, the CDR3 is TGTGCCAGCACCTTAGCGGGGGAGGGGACCCAGTACTTC. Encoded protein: CASTLAGEGTQYF.

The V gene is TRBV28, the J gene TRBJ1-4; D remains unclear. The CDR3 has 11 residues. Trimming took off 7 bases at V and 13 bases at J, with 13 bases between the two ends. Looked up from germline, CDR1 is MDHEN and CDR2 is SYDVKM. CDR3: CASTSGYGLFF. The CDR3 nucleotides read TGTGCCAGCACCTCCGGGTACGGACTGTTTTTT.

CDR3 DNA: TGTGCCAGCAGTTTAGGGGGGCGAGTCTATGGCTACACCTTC. Protein: CASSLGGRVYGYTF. The V and J genes are TRBV12-3 or TRBV12-4 and TRBJ1-2; TRBD1 might be the D (6 bases). CDR3 length: 14 residues. The germline V and J ends were trimmed by 1 base and 4 bases, with 10 bases remaining between them.

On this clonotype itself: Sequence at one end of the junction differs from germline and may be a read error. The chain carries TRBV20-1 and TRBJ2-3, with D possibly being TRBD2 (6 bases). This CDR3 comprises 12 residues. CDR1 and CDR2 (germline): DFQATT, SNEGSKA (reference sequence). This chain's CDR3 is CSASGSTNTQYF. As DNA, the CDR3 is TGCAGTGCTAGCGGGAGCACAAATACGCAGTATTTT.

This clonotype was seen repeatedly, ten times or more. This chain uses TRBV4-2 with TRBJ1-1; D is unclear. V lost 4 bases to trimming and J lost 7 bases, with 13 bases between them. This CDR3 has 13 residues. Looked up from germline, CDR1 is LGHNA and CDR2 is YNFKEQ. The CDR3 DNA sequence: TGTGCCAGCAGCCTCGAAGAAAGGCTTGAAGCTTTCTTT. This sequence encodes CASSLEERLEAFF.

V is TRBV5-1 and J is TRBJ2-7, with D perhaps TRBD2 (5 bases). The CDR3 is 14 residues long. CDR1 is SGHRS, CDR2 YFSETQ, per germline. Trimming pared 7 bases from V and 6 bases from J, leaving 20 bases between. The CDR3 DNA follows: TGCGCCAGCTCCGAGGCGGCCTCCGGAGGCGAGCAGTACGTC. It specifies CASSEAASGGEQYV.